This is a list of T cell receptor beta chains from one sample in a study of blood T cell repertoires in COVID-19. The protocol was immunoSEQ multiplex PCR, while the TCRdb copy is restricted to in-frame clones and leaves out a portion. The sample yields some 31,000 clones, more than 65% seen once. The sequencing input was peripheral blood. The receptor set was obtained from a man aged 65 to 79 with COVID-19, enrolled during active disease. Each CDR3 is given without its conserved first and last residue. Fields, in order: J gene, clone size, V gene, D gene, CDR3 protein. D genes are given only for firm matches. The size field is filled for only some rows; it gives once, few, many or a size class.

TRBJ1-3 | - | TRBV7-6 | - | ASSLELQGSGNTIY
TRBJ2-3 | - | TRBV27 | - | AYTTLDASTDTQY
TRBJ2-7 | - | TRBV6-2/TRBV6-3 | - | ASSLLSEQY
TRBJ2-1 | - | TRBV18 | - | ASSGRGSEQF
TRBJ2-3 | - | TRBV27 | TRBD2 | ASSIPSGRGTDTQY
TRBJ1-1 | - | TRBV15 | - | ATSRDAGGVRTEAF
TRBJ2-3 | - | TRBV2 | TRBD2 | ASSASGSLADTQY
TRBJ2-2 | - | TRBV10-1 | TRBD2 | ASSANIRPGTSDSWNTGELF
TRBJ1-2 | few | TRBV11-2 | - | ASSLVGGLRVHYGYT
TRBJ2-1 | once | TRBV9 | TRBD2 | ASSAGTSGTNEQF
TRBJ1-1 | - | TRBV28 | - | ASSSTWGRENTEAF
TRBJ2-7 | few | TRBV28 | - | ASSFQNYEQY
TRBJ1-5 | few | TRBV28 | - | ASSSLQGTGQPQH
TRBJ1-1 | - | TRBV4-1 | TRBD1 | ASSQDRGQGARAF
TRBJ1-1 | - | TRBV5-1 | TRBD1 | ASSDPGTGDTEAF
TRBJ2-4 | - | TRBV12-3/TRBV12-4 | - | ASSGTGPGIQY
TRBJ1-5 | - | TRBV11-3 | - | ASSTGLDQPQH